Listed below are T cell receptor beta chains from one sample, sequenced in a study of beta chain features in type 1 diabetes. Clones were read by immunoSEQ multiplex PCR, and TCRdb kept only the in-frame ones, dropping some. The sample includes about half a million clones, roughly an eighth of them seen just once. The material sequenced was naive CD4+ T cells from blood. The receptors stem from a young woman in good health. CDR3s include the opening cysteine and the closing phenylalanine or tryptophan. Each record gives: V gene, D gene, clone size, J gene, CDR3 protein, CDR3 DNA. The D gene is left open where the match is weak. A clone size is listed for some rows: how often the clone was seen (once, few, many), or a class if it is expanded.

>TRBV9|TRBD1|few|TRBJ2-3
CASSVAGTGGTDTQYF
TGTGCCAGCAGCGTAGCTGGGACAGGTGGCACAGATACGCAGTATTTT
>TRBV28|-|-|TRBJ1-5
CASLQGGNQPQHF
TGTGCCAGCCTTCAGGGTGGCAATCAGCCCCAGCATTTT
>TRBV9|-|-|TRBJ2-1
CASSPLMSALKQFF
TGTGCCAGCAGCCCGCTCATGTCAGCCCTCAAGCAGTTCTTC
>TRBV4-3|-|-|TRBJ2-2
CASSQRRGTLANTGELFF
TGCGCCAGCAGCCAACGGCGGGGAACCTTAGCGAACACCGGGGAGCTGTTTTTT
>TRBV4-1|-|few|TRBJ1-5
CASSQEIQGNQPQHF
TGCGCCAGCAGCCAAGAGATTCAGGGCAATCAGCCCCAGCATTTT
>TRBV5-4|TRBD1|few|TRBJ1-2
CASRVDRASNYGYTF
TGTGCCAGCAGAGTGGACAGGGCTTCTAACTATGGCTACACCTTC
>TRBV7-2|-|-|TRBJ2-7
CASSVNYEQYF
TGTGCCAGCAGCGTTAACTACGAGCAGTACTTC
>TRBV7-9|-|few|TRBJ2-1
CASRPITGSEQFF
TGTGCCAGCAGGCCGATCACAGGGTCTGAGCAGTTCTTC
>TRBV29-1|TRBD1|-|TRBJ2-1
CSVVRDRGYNEQFF
TGCAGCGTTGTCCGCGACAGGGGCTACAATGAGCAGTTCTTC
>TRBV7-2|-|-|TRBJ2-5
CASSLVSRTQETQYF
TGTGCCAGCAGCTTGGTTTCGCGTACCCAAGAGACCCAGTACTTC
>TRBV7-2|-|few|TRBJ2-1
CASSLRGTYNEQFF
TGTGCCAGCTCATTGCGGGGAACCTACAATGAGCAGTTCTTC
>TRBV7-9|-|few|TRBJ2-7
CASSLGRNLYEQYF
TGTGCCAGCAGCTTGGGGCGGAACCTCTACGAGCAGTACTTC
>TRBV7-2|-|-|TRBJ2-1
CASSWESGDNEQFF
TGTGCCAGCAGCTGGGAGTCGGGGGACAATGAGCAGTTCTTC
>TRBV30|TRBD1|-|TRBJ1-4
CAWSEQGNEKLFF
TGTGCCTGGAGTGAACAGGGGAATGAAAAACTGTTTTTT
>TRBV19|TRBD2|-|TRBJ2-7
CASSILAGEYYEQYF
TGTGCCAGTAGTATACTAGCGGGAGAATATTACGAGCAGTACTTC
>TRBV2|TRBD1|-|TRBJ2-1
CASSETGVNEQFF
TGTGCCAGCAGTGAGACAGGGGTGAATGAGCAGTTCTTC
>TRBV15|-|few|TRBJ1-2
CATSRELGRTNYGYTF
TGTGCCACCAGCAGAGAGCTTGGCCGGACTAACTATGGCTACACCTTC
>TRBV6-1|TRBD2|few|TRBJ2-1
CASSVSLAAYNEQFF
TGTGCCAGCAGTGTTAGTCTAGCGGCCTACAATGAGCAGTTCTTC
>TRBV15|-|-|TRBJ2-1
CATSRDWGGYSDNEQFF
TGTGCCACCAGCAGAGATTGGGGCGGGTACAGCGACAATGAGCAGTTCTTC
>TRBV4-3|-|-|TRBJ2-6
CASSQQGVGINSGANVLTF
TGCGCCAGCAGCCAACAAGGTGTAGGGATTAACTCTGGGGCCAACGTCCTGACTTTC
>TRBV2|-|-|TRBJ2-5
CASSGTLRVETQYF
TGTGCCAGCAGTGGTACCTTACGGGTGGAGACCCAGTACTTC
>TRBV29-1|-|-|TRBJ2-2
CSVSGTGELFF
TGCAGCGTTTCGGGCACCGGGGAGCTGTTTTTT
>TRBV2|-|-|TRBJ2-7
CARSGVKFYEQYF
TGTGCCAGGAGTGGCGTCAAATTTTACGAGCAGTACTTC
>TRBV29-1|-|few|TRBJ2-3
CSVEAGGEADTQYF
TGCAGCGTTGAAGCGGGGGGCGAGGCAGATACGCAGTATTTT
>TRBV19|-|many|TRBJ1-4
CASSTATGPRINEKLFF
TGTGCCAGTAGTACCGCGACAGGACCTCGGATTAATGAAAAACTGTTTTTT
>TRBV29-1|-|-|TRBJ1-3
CSAGRGGNTIYF
TGCAGCGCCGGCCGGGGGGGAAACACCATATATTTT
>TRBV14|-|few|TRBJ2-1
CASSQSLYNEQFF
TGTGCCAGCAGCCAGAGCCTCTACAATGAGCAGTTCTTC
>TRBV7-3|TRBD1|-|TRBJ1-1
CASSWDSNTEAFF
TGTGCCAGCAGCTGGGACAGCAACACTGAAGCTTTCTTT
>TRBV18|TRBD2|-|TRBJ2-7
CASSPTLAAGSYEQYF
TGTGCCAGCTCACCAACACTAGCGGCAGGCTCCTACGAGCAGTACTTC
>TRBV9|-|few|TRBJ1-1
CASSVVKGRRMNTEAFF
TGTGCCAGCAGCGTAGTGAAGGGGAGGAGGATGAACACTGAAGCTTTCTTT
>TRBV10-3|-|-|TRBJ2-3
CAISEWGDTQYF
TGTGCCATCAGTGAGTGGGGGGATACGCAGTATTTT
>TRBV9|-|few|TRBJ2-2
CASSFGPNTGELFF
TGTGCCAGCAGCTTTGGTCCAAACACCGGGGAGCTGTTTTTT
>TRBV7-2|TRBD1|few|TRBJ1-5
CASSPTGGDQPQHF
TGTGCCAGCAGCCCTACAGGGGGCGATCAGCCCCAGCATTTT
>TRBV29-1|-|-|TRBJ2-5
CSVADSLQETQYF
TGCAGCGTTGCAGACAGCCTCCAAGAGACCCAGTACTTC
>TRBV30|TRBD1|few|TRBJ1-5
CAWSGGGPSAQHF
TGTGCCTGGAGTGGAGGGGGCCCTTCAGCCCAGCATTTT
>TRBV19|-|-|TRBJ2-5
CASSIGHAETQYF
TGTGCCAGTAGTATAGGCCACGCGGAGACCCAGTACTTC
>TRBV2|-|-|TRBJ2-2
CASSYLPRGNGELFF
TGTGCCAGCAGTTATTTACCCCGGGGGAACGGGGAGCTGTTTTTT
>TRBV15|-|-|TRBJ1-2
CATSRVLTAFSYGYTF
TGTGCCACCAGCAGAGTTCTGACAGCTTTCTCCTACGGCTACACCTTC
>TRBV7-3|-|-|TRBJ2-1
CASSLKGPWESGNEQFF
TGTGCCAGCAGCTTAAAGGGACCGTGGGAATCAGGCAATGAGCAGTTCTTC
>TRBV5-1|-|few|TRBJ2-5
CASSQLQETQYF
TGCGCCAGCAGCCAACTCCAAGAGACCCAGTACTTC
>TRBV18|-|-|TRBJ1-1
CASSPQTGGTEAFF
TGTGCCAGCTCACCGCAGACAGGTGGCACTGAAGCTTTCTTT
>TRBV9|-|few|TRBJ2-3
CASSVRTDTQYF
TGTGCCAGCAGCGTGAGGACAGACACGCAGTATTTT
>TRBV7-2|-|-|TRBJ2-3
CASSLARTDTQYF
TGTGCCAGCAGCTTAGCGAGGACAGATACGCAGTATTTT
>TRBV7-9|TRBD2|few|TRBJ2-3
CASRIAGEADTQYF
TGTGCCAGCAGGATAGCGGGAGAGGCAGATACGCAGTATTTT
>TRBV29-1|-|few|TRBJ2-2
CSVGVTSLRDTGELFF
TGCAGCGTTGGGGTGACCTCCCTACGGGACACCGGGGAGCTGTTTTTT
>TRBV7-6|-|-|TRBJ2-6
CASSLSPRGGANVLTF
TGTGCCAGCAGCTTAAGTCCCCGGGGAGGGGCCAACGTCCTGACTTTC